This TCR beta chain was documented in a study of T-cell memory formation after mild COVID-19. The table lists this clonotype with a few counts. MiXCR, applied by TCRdb to the 5' RACE reads, yields one record per CDR3 protein. This table has 70,000 to 100,000 distinct CDR3 sequences, over 12% appearing once. The sample was PBMCs or a T cell subset sorted from them (not recorded which). This clonotype was obtained from a man aged 18 to 30 who had mild COVID-19 (a few samples of this study predate the infection). Cell type and time point are not known.

The CDR3 coding sequence is TGCAGTGCTAGAGATGAGGAGAGCTTCTGGGCGGCCCAGTACTTC. This gives the protein CSARDEESFWAAQYF. The gene calls are TRBV20-1 and TRBJ2-5; no reliable D call. V lost 0 bases and J lost 9, with 20 bases in between. The CDR3 is 15 amino acids. In germline, CDR1 is DFQATT, CDR2 SNEGSKA (reference sequence).